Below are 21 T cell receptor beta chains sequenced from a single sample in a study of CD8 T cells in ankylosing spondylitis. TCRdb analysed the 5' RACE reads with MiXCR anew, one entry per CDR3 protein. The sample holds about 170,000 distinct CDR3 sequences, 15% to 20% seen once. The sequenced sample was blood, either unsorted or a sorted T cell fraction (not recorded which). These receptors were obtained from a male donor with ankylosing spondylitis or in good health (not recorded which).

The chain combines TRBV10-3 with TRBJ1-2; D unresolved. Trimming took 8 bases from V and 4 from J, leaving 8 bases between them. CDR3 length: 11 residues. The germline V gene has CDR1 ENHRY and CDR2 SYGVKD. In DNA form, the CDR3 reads TGTGCCATCCAAGGAGGCTATGGCTACACCTTC. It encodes CAIQGGYGYTF.

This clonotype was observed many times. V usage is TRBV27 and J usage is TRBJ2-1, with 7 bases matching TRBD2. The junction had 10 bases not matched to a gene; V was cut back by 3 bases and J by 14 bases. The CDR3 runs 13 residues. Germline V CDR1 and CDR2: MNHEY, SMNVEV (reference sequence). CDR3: CASSLGSAGVKFF. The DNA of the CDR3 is TGTGCCAGCAGTTTGGGATCGGCGGGAGTGAAGTTCTTC.

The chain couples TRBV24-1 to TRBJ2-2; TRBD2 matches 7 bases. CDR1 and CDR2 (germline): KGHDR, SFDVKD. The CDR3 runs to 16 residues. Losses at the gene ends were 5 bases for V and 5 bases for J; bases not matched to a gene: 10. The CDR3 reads CATSAAGRSYTGELFF. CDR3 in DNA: TGTGCCACCAGTGCCGCCGGGAGGAGTTATACCGGGGAGCTGTTTTTT.

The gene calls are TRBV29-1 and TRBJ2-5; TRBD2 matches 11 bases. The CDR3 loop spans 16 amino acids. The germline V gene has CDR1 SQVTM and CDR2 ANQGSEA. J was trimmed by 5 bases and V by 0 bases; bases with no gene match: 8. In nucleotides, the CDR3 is TGCAGCGTTGAAGATCAGGCTAGCGGGAGGTGGGAGACCCAGTACTTC. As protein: CSVEDQASGRWETQYF.

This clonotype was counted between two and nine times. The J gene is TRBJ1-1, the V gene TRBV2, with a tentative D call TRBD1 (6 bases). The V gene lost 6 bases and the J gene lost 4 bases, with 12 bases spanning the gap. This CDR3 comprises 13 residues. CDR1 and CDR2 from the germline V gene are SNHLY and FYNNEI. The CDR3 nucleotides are TGTGCCAGCAGCTACAGGGCAGGCACTGAAGCTTTCTTT. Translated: CASSYRAGTEAFF.

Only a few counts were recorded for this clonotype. CDR3 sequence: CASAPQGIYGYTF. The CDR3 DNA is TGTGCCAGCGCACCCCAGGGGATCTATGGCTACACCTTC. The chain links TRBV7-2 to TRBJ1-2; maybe TRBD1 (6 bases). The V end was cut by 8 bases, the J end by 4 bases, with 14 bases between. The V gene's germline CDR1 is SGHTA and CDR2 FQGNSA. The CDR3 runs to 13 residues.

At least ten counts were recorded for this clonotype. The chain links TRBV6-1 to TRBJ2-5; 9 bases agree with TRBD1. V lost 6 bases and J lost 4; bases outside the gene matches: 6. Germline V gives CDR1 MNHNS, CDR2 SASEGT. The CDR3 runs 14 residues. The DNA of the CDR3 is TGTGCCAGCAGCCCAAGGACAGGGGCAGAGACCCAGTACTTC. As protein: CASSPRTGAETQYF.

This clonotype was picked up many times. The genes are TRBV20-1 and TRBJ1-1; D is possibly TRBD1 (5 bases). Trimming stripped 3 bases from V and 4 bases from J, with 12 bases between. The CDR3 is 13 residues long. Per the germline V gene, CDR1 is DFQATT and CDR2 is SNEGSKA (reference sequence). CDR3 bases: TGCAGTGCTAGGGGCGGGGGAAGCACTGAAGCTTTCTTT. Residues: CSARGGGSTEAFF.

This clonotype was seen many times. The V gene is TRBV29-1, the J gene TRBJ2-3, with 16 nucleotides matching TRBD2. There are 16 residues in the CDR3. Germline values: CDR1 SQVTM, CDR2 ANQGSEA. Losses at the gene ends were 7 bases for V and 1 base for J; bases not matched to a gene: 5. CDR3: CSASGTSGRGTDTQYF. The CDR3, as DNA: TGCAGCGCCTCCGGGACTAGCGGGAGGGGCACAGATACGCAGTATTTT.

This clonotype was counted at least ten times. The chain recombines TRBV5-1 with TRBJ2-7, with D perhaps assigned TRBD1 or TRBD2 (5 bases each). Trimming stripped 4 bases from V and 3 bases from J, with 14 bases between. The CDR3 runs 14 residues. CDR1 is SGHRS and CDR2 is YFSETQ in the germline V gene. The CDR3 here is CASSRGRSFYEQYF. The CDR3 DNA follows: TGCGCCAGCAGCAGGGGACGCTCCTTCTACGAGCAGTACTTC.

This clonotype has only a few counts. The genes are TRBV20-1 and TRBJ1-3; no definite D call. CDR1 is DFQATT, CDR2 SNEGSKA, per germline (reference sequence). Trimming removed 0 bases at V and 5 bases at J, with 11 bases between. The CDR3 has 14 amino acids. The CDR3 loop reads CSAREVNSRNTIYF. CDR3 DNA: TGCAGTGCTAGAGAGGTAAACAGCAGAAACACCATATATTTT.

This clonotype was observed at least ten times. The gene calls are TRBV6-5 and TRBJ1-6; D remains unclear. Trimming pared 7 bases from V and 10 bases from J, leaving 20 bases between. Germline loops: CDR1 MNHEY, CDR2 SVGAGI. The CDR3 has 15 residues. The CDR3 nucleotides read TGTGCCAGCAATTTTCCTGGCCGTCGCGAATCACCCCTCCACTTT. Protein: CASNFPGRRESPLHF.

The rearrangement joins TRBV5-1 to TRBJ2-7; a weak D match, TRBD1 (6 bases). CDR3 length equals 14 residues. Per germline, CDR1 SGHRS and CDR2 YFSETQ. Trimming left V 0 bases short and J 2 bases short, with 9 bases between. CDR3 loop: CASSLAGTTYEQYF. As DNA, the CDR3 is TGCGCCAGCAGCTTGGCCGGGACAACCTACGAGCAGTACTTC.

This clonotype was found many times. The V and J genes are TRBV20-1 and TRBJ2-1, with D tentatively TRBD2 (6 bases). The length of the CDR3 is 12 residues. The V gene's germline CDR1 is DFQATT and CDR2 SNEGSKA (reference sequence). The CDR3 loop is CGAGLSYNEQFF. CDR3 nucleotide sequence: TGCGGGGCGGGACTCTCCTACAATGAGCAGTTCTTC.

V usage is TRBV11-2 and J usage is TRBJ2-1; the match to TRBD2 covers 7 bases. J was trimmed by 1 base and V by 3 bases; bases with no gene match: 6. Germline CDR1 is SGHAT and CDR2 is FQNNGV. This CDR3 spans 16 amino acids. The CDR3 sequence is CASSFGGGISYNEQFF. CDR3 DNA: TGTGCCAGCAGCTTCGGCGGGGGAATTTCCTACAATGAGCAGTTCTTC.

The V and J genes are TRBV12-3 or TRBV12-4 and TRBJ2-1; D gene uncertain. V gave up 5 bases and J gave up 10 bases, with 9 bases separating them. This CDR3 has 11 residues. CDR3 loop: CASSIVWEQFF. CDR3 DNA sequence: TGTGCCAGCAGTATAGTATGGGAGCAGTTCTTC.

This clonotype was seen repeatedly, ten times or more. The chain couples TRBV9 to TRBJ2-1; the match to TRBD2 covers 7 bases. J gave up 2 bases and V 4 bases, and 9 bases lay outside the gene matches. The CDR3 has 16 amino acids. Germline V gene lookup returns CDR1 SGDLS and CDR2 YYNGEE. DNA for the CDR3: TGTGCCAGCAGCTTGACGGCTAGCGGAGCCTACAATGAGCAGTTCTTC. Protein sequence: CASSLTASGAYNEQFF.

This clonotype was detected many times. CDR3 bases: TGCAGCGTTGATAGACTAGCGGGGCGATACGAGCAGTACTTC. Protein: CSVDRLAGRYEQYF. The genes are TRBV29-1 and TRBJ2-7, with TRBD2 identical over 11 bases. CDR1 and CDR2 (germline): SQVTM, ANQGSEA. This CDR3 has 14 amino acids. V trimming: 3 bases; J trimming: 4 bases; junction bases outside the gene matches: 5.

CDR3 DNA sequence: TGTGCCAGCAGACCTCCGGGACTTCCCCCCTACGAGCAGTACTTC. Protein: CASRPPGLPPYEQYF. This chain connects TRBV6-1 to TRBJ2-7; TRBD2 is a possible D gene (6 bases). Germline CDR1 MNHNS, CDR2 SASEGT. This CDR3 is 15 amino acids long. The V gene lost 6 bases and the J gene lost 2 bases, with 17 bases spanning the gap.

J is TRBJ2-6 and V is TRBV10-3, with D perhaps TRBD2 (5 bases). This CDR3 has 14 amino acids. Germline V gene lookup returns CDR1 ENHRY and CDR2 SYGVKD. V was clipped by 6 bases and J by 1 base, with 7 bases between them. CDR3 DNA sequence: TGTGCCATCAGCGGGGTTTCTGGGGCCAACGTCCTGACTTTC. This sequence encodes CAISGVSGANVLTF.

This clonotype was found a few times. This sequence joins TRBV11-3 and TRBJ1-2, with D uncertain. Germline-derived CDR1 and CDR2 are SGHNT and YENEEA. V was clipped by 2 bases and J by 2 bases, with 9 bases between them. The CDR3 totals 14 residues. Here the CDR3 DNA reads TGTGCCAGCAGCTTATTCGGTGGGAACTATGGCTACACCTTC. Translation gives CASSLFGGNYGYTF.